These 29 T cell receptor beta chains came from one sample sequenced in a study of cytomegalovirus exposure and HLA in healthy donors. Amplification used 60 Vbeta primers and 13 Jbeta primers. Sequenced by immunoSEQ multiplex PCR; TCRdb stores in-frame clones only, minus some. The sample holds around 130,000 clones; 75% are singletons and the top ten take about 2.8%. The sequenced material came from PBMCs. The receptors were sampled from a woman between 40 and 50 years old in good health and CMV-seropositive.

The chain recombines TRBV7-2 with TRBJ2-5; 9 nucleotides agree with TRBD1. V was clipped by 5 bases and J by 2 bases; unmatched bases: 9. This CDR3 has 16 amino acids. CDR1 SGHTA and CDR2 FQGNSA come from the germline V gene. CDR3 region: CASSLHGTGSQETQYF. The DNA of the CDR3 is TGTGCCAGCAGCCTACACGGGACAGGGTCTCAAGAGACCCAGTACTTC.

The chain's CDR3 is CASSEGLADITGELFF. The CDR3 nucleotides are TGTGCCAGCAGCGAGGGACTAGCGGACATCACCGGGGAGCTGTTTTTT. The chain links TRBV7-2 to TRBJ2-2; 11 bases fit TRBD2. The V segment lost 5 bases and the J segment 4 bases; nucleotides outside the gene matches: 6. The CDR3 extends over 16 amino acids. Per the germline V gene, CDR1 is SGHTA and CDR2 is FQGNSA.

This rearrangement joins TRBV9 to TRBJ1-3; tentative D call: TRBD1 (6 bases). Germline V gene sequence: CDR1 SGDLS, CDR2 YYNGEE. V was clipped by 0 bases and J by 1 base, with 11 bases between them. The CDR3 runs to 16 residues. Written as DNA, the CDR3 is TGTGCCAGCAGCGTAGTGGCAGGGGATTCTGGAAACACCATATATTTT. This gives the protein CASSVVAGDSGNTIYF.

The CDR3 DNA is TGCGCCAGCAGCTTGAGTGCGGGGGCTCCCTACGAGCAGTACTTC. Translation: CASSLSAGAPYEQYF. J is TRBJ2-5 and V is TRBV5-1; D might be TRBD2 (7 bases). The end of the DNA fits TRBJ2-7 better, so the J call may be wrong. The CDR3 runs to 15 residues. Germline values: CDR1 SGHRS, CDR2 YFSETQ.

This clone was detected only a few times. The chain joins TRBV14 to TRBJ1-1, with TRBD1 as a possible D gene (6 bases). Trimming removed 4 bases from V and 12 bases from J, with 18 bases in between. This CDR3 spans 13 amino acids. The V gene's germline CDR1 is SGHDN and CDR2 FVKESK. CDR3 protein: CASSLHRDVTTFF. For the CDR3, the DNA is TGTGCCAGCAGCCTCCACAGGGACGTTACGACTTTCTTT.

The sample holds a few counts of this clone. The J gene is TRBJ1-1, the V gene TRBV6-6; 7 nucleotides agree with TRBD1. With 4 bases clipped from V and 3 bases from J, the junction kept 8 bases outside the gene matches. This CDR3 spans 15 amino acids. Germline V gene sequence: CDR1 MNHNY, CDR2 SVGAGI (reference sequence). The CDR3 DNA is TGTGCCAGCAGTTCGCGGGTCCAGGGGGACACTGAAGCTTTCTTT. Protein sequence: CASSSRVQGDTEAFF.

The chain uses TRBV10-3 and TRBJ2-7, with 9 bases that match TRBD1. Germline CDR1 reads ENHRY; CDR2 reads SYGVKD. The length of the CDR3 is 15 residues. V gave up 5 bases and J gave up 1 base; unmatched junction bases: 6. The chain's CDR3 is CAISRSGTGSYEQYF. Written as DNA, the CDR3 is TGTGCCATCAGTCGCTCCGGGACAGGGTCCTACGAGCAGTACTTC.

CDR3 DNA: TGTGCCAGCAGGGAAGGAGGGGGGGATCTAAATGAGCAGTTCTTC. Amino acid sequence: CASREGGGDLNEQFF. V gene TRBV9 combines with J gene TRBJ2-1, with D possibly matching TRBD2 (7 bases). The V end lost 5 bases, the J end lost 7 bases, and 19 bases lay between the germline ends. Per germline, CDR1 SGDLS and CDR2 YYNGEE. The CDR3 runs to 15 residues.

This clone was detected a few times. The chain links TRBV9 to TRBJ1-2, with 8 nucleotides matching TRBD1. Germline CDR1 and CDR2: SGDLS and YYNGEE. The V gene end was trimmed by 6 bases and the J gene end by 14 bases; junction bases not matched to a gene: 9. CDR3 length equals 11 residues. CDR3 loop: CASKRGQALTF. CDR3 DNA sequence: TGTGCCAGCAAGAGGGGACAGGCCCTAACCTTC.

This clone was picked up one time. The genes are TRBV7-2 and TRBJ2-7; 11 bases map to TRBD1. Trimming at V came to 6 bases and at J to 4 bases, leaving 8 bases not matched to a gene. CDR1 and CDR2 from the germline V gene are SGHTA and FQGNSA. The CDR3 contains 15 residues. In DNA, the CDR3 is TGTGCCAGCAGGTCCGGACAGGGGGCGGGATACGAGCAGTACTTC. Its protein product is CASRSGQGAGYEQYF.

The chain combines TRBV7-2 with TRBJ2-1; no reliable D call. Looked up from germline, CDR1 is SGHTA and CDR2 is FQGNSA. V was clipped by 5 bases and J by 1 base, with 6 bases between them. The CDR3 contains 13 residues. CDR3 in amino acids: CASSPASYNEQFF. The DNA of the CDR3 is TGTGCCAGCAGCCCAGCGTCCTACAATGAGCAGTTCTTC.

This rearrangement joins TRBV27 to TRBJ2-7, with 13 bases fitting TRBD2. Unmatched junction bases numbered 5, after V lost 1 base and J lost 5 bases. The CDR3 is 16 residues long. Germline CDR1 and CDR2: MNHEY and SMNVEV (reference sequence). CDR3 nucleotides: TGTGCCAGCAGTTTATGGACTAGCGGGGGTTATGACGAGCAGTACTTC. This gives the protein CASSLWTSGGYDEQYF.

This rearrangement joins TRBV4-3 to TRBJ2-7; 11 bases fit TRBD2. The CDR3 spans 18 residues. Trimming removed 0 bases from V and 3 bases from J; junction bases left unmatched: 10. CDR1 is LGHNA and CDR2 is YSLEER in the germline V gene. CDR3 sequence reads: CASSQEARTSGLIYEQYF. DNA of the CDR3: TGCGCCAGCAGCCAAGAAGCCCGGACTAGCGGGCTAATCTACGAGCAGTACTTC.

This chain joins TRBV23-1 and TRBJ2-5, with a possible D match to TRBD1 (6 bases). TRBV23-1 belongs to the ORF category, with a function that is uncertain. The CDR3 totals 13 residues. V gave up 8 bases and J gave up 0 bases, with 10 bases separating them. CDR3 residues: CASGNRDQETQYF. CDR3 sequence (DNA): TGCGCCAGCGGCAACAGGGACCAAGAGACCCAGTACTTC.

The V call is TRBV6-5, the J call TRBJ2-7; possibly TRBD1 for D (5 bases). The ends were cut back, 8 bases at V and 2 bases at J, with 16 bases in the middle. The CDR3 is 14 amino acids. CDR1 and CDR2 from the germline V gene are MNHEY and SVGAGI. CDR3 loop: CASAMRQGPYEQYF. The CDR3 DNA sequence: TGTGCCAGCGCCATGCGCCAGGGCCCCTACGAGCAGTACTTC.

This chain uses TRBV6-5 with TRBJ2-7, with a possible D match to TRBD1 (6 bases). V shed 0 bases and J shed 4 bases, with 16 bases lying between them. The length of the CDR3 is 16 residues. Germline values: CDR1 MNHEY, CDR2 SVGAGI. The CDR3 loop reads CASSYSMSGQTYEQYF. The CDR3 DNA follows: TGTGCCAGCAGTTACTCGATGTCTGGACAGACTTACGAGCAGTACTTC.

V is TRBV4-3 and J is TRBJ1-2, with a tentative D call TRBD1 (5 bases). Trimming took 0 bases from V and 5 from J, leaving 16 bases between them. Germline CDR1 is LGHNA and CDR2 is YSLEER. The CDR3 runs 16 residues. In nucleotides, the CDR3 is TGCGCCAGCAGCCAAGATCCCAAGGGGCTTAGTTATGGCTACACCTTC. Its translation is CASSQDPKGLSYGYTF.

The chain is built from TRBV13 and TRBJ2-1; 7 positions agree with TRBD2. CDR1 and CDR2 (germline): PRHDT, FYEKMQ (reference sequence). This CDR3 has 16 residues. The junction had 9 bases not matched to a gene; V was cut back by 3 bases and J by 4 bases. CDR3 coding DNA: TGTGCCAGCAGCTTTTACGTTGCGGGAGAGTACAATGAGCAGTTCTTC. It yields the protein CASSFYVAGEYNEQFF.

The rearrangement uses TRBV5-4 and TRBJ1-4; D not certain. The CDR3 is 16 residues long. Trimming took off 4 bases at V and 0 bases at J, with 13 bases between the two ends. Germline V CDR1 and CDR2: SGHNT, YYREEE (reference sequence). CDR3 in DNA: TGTGCCAGCAGCGGTGGGCCAGATGCAACTAATGAAAAACTGTTTTTT. Translation gives CASSGGPDATNEKLFF.

CDR3 amino acids: CASTTGQGLYGYTF. The CDR3 coding sequence is TGTGCCAGCACCACCGGACAGGGACTCTATGGCTACACCTTC. This chain links TRBV2 with TRBJ1-2; 8 nucleotides align to TRBD1. CDR1 is SNHLY and CDR2 is FYNNEI in the germline V gene. The trim removed 7 bases at V and 4 bases at J, leaving 8 bases unmatched. The CDR3 is made up of 14 amino acids.

V is TRBV6-6 and J is TRBJ1-5; 7 nucleotides match TRBD1. V gave up 6 bases and J gave up 5 bases; unmatched junction bases: 10. Germline V gene lookup returns CDR1 MNHNY and CDR2 SVGAGI (reference sequence). This CDR3 contains 15 residues. This chain's CDR3 is CASSPEGALDQPQHF. The CDR3 region has the DNA TGTGCCAGCAGCCCGGAGGGGGCCCTCGATCAGCCCCAGCATTTT.

The chain combines TRBV19 with TRBJ1-1, with TRBD1 matching 10 bases. The CDR3 has 15 residues. In germline, CDR1 is LNHDA, CDR2 SQIVND (reference sequence). Germline trimming cut 5 bases from V and 5 bases from J; bases unmatched to any gene: 8. The CDR3 DNA follows: TGTGCCAGTAGTTCTCCGGGACAGGGGAGTACTGAAGCTTTCTTT. Encoded protein: CASSSPGQGSTEAFF.

This clone was found once. The genes are TRBV27 and TRBJ2-7, with 11 bases matching TRBD1. The CDR3 runs 14 residues. J was trimmed by 7 bases and V by 5 bases; bases with no gene match: 7. Germline loops: CDR1 MNHEY, CDR2 SMNVEV (reference sequence). The CDR3 sequence is CASSSGQGAREQYF. For the CDR3, the DNA is TGTGCCAGCAGTAGCGGACAGGGGGCCAGAGAGCAGTACTTC.

The gene calls are TRBV6-6 and TRBJ2-1, with TRBD2 matching 11 bases. Germline lookup yields CDR1 MNHNY and CDR2 SVGAGI (reference sequence). Germline trimming cut 2 bases from V and 7 bases from J; bases unmatched to any gene: 7. The CDR3 spans 16 residues. Here the CDR3 DNA reads TGTGCCAGCAGTTACCAGGTGGCTAGCGGGAGGAATGAGCAGTTCTTC. The encoded protein is CASSYQVASGRNEQFF.

This clone has only a few counts. The chain couples TRBV4-2 to TRBJ1-1; D ambiguous. The CDR3 totals 13 residues. Germline loops: CDR1 LGHNA, CDR2 YNFKEQ. The V end lost 5 bases, the J end lost 1 base, and 8 bases lay between the germline ends. This CDR3 reads CASSKTGNTEAFF. The CDR3 nucleotides read TGTGCCAGCAGCAAGACGGGGAACACTGAAGCTTTCTTT.

The rearrangement links TRBV5-6 to TRBJ2-7; 9 bases are shared with TRBD1. Trimming cost V 6 bases and J 0 bases; bases outside gene matches: 10. CDR1 is SGHDT and CDR2 is YYEEEE in the germline V gene. This CDR3 contains 16 residues. Here the CDR3 reads CASKPGTGSFSYEQYF. The CDR3 DNA follows: TGTGCCAGCAAACCCGGGACAGGGTCTTTCTCCTACGAGCAGTACTTC.

This clone has a single count. V gene TRBV6-1 combines with J gene TRBJ2-7; 7 bases line up with TRBD1. The CDR3 runs to 13 residues. Germline V gene lookup returns CDR1 MNHNS and CDR2 SASEGT. J was trimmed by 1 base and V by 7 bases; bases with no gene match: 4. CDR3 coding DNA: TGTGCCAGCAAACCGGGACAGTCCTACGAGCAGTACTTC. Its translation is CASKPGQSYEQYF.

This chain connects TRBV6-5 to TRBJ1-4; 7 bases are shared with TRBD1. The V segment lost 4 bases and the J segment 6 bases; nucleotides outside the gene matches: 5. The germline V gene has CDR1 MNHEY and CDR2 SVGAGI. This CDR3 is built from 14 residues. The CDR3 DNA is TGTGCCAGCAGTTTCGACAGGGAAGATGAAAAACTGTTTTTT. It is translated as CASSFDREDEKLFF.

The rearrangement uses TRBV5-4 and TRBJ1-2, with D tentatively TRBD1 (5 bases). V dropped 0 bases and J dropped 4 bases, with 10 bases sitting between them. CDR3 length equals 14 residues. Germline CDR1 reads SGHNT; CDR2 reads YYREEE (reference sequence). This chain's CDR3 is CASSLGQNIYGYTF. In DNA form, the CDR3 reads TGTGCCAGCAGCTTGGGACAGAACATCTATGGCTACACCTTC.